The 12 T cell receptor beta chains reported below all come from one sample, sequenced in a study of blood T cells in healthy people across ages. Using a J-beta primer mix together with a sample-barcoded 5' primer, a second PCR was run for about 7 to 12 cycles. TCRdb redid the calling of the 5' RACE reads with MiXCR, one entry per CDR3 protein. The sample lists about 780,000 distinct CDR3 sequences, 35% to 60% occurring once. The sequenced material came from blood. All receptors derive from a man older than 75 in good health.

This clonotype was detected only a few times. The CDR3 here is CASKGTGELFF. CDR3 in DNA: TGTGCCAGCAAAGGGACCGGGGAGCTGTTTTTT. The V and J genes are TRBV3-1 and TRBJ2-2; unclear D gene. V was pared by 7 bases and J by 5 bases, with 5 bases between. The germline gives CDR1 LGHDT, CDR2 YNNKEL (reference sequence). CDR3 length: 11 residues.

The chain links TRBV11-2 to TRBJ2-1; 10 bases line up with TRBD2. CDR3 length: 15 amino acids. Germline assignment: CDR1 SGHAT and CDR2 FQNNGV. V was pared by 4 bases and J by 5 bases, with 5 bases of the junction left unmatched. The CDR3 here is CASSSGLAYHNEQFF. The CDR3 region has the DNA TGTGCCAGCAGCTCGGGACTAGCGTATCACAATGAGCAGTTCTTC.

V is TRBV4-1 and J is TRBJ2-3, with 10 bases identical to TRBD2. Germline lookup yields CDR1 MGHRA and CDR2 YSYEKL. CDR3 length equals 20 residues. The V gene end was trimmed by 0 bases and the J gene end by 4 bases; junction bases not matched to a gene: 16. The CDR3 DNA sequence: TGCGCCAGCAGCCAAGACGGGGCGCTAGCGGGAGCGGGGAGCGCAGATACGCAGTATTTT. Its protein product is CASSQDGALAGAGSADTQYF.

The chain links TRBV2 to TRBJ2-1, with TRBD2 matching over 14 bases. Germline V CDR1 and CDR2: SNHLY, FYNNEI. The CDR3 is 19 residues long. With 7 bases clipped from V and 1 base from J, the junction kept 12 bases outside the gene matches. The CDR3 DNA follows: TGTGCCAGCACTCCACCCGGGACTAGCGGGAGAGGGTCCTACAATGAGCAGTTCTTC. Translated, it gives CASTPPGTSGRGSYNEQFF.

This clonotype has only one observation. This chain joins TRBV2 and TRBJ2-3, with D possibly TRBD2 on 5 matching bases. CDR1 and CDR2 from the germline V gene are SNHLY and FYNNEI. V lost 5 bases and J 5 bases, leaving 11 bases between the germline ends. The CDR3 is made up of 13 amino acids. As DNA, the CDR3 is TGTGCCAGCAGTCGCTGGGAGCGAGATACGCAGTATTTT. Protein: CASSRWERDTQYF.

This clonotype has only a few counts. The J gene is TRBJ2-5, the V gene TRBV7-9; the D call may be TRBD1 or TRBD2 (5 bases each). V was pared by 0 bases and J by 5 bases, with 7 bases between. The CDR3 has 13 amino acids. CDR1 and CDR2 (germline): SEHNR, FQNEAQ (reference sequence). CDR3 DNA sequence: TGTGCCAGCAGCTTAGCAGGGGACGAGACCCAGTACTTC. Protein product: CASSLAGDETQYF.

This chain joins TRBV7-2 and TRBJ2-7, with D maybe TRBD2 (5 bases). The CDR3 has 15 amino acids. With 5 bases removed from V and 3 bases from J, the gap between germline ends came to 17 bases. CDR1 and CDR2 (germline): SGHTA, FQGNSA. CDR3 sequence (DNA): TGTGCCAGCAGCCAAGCCGGTACAGCGGACTACGAGCAGTACTTC. Translation gives CASSQAGTADYEQYF. Using reference TRBV7-2 and TRBJ2-7 for the parts outside the CDR3, the full variable domain is GAGVSQSPSNKVTEKGKDVELRCDPISGHTALYWYRQSLGQGLEFLIYFQGNSAPDKSGLPSDRFSAERTGGSVSTLTIQRTQQEDSAVYLCASSQAGTADYEQYFGPGTRLTVT.

This clonotype was recorded a few times. This chain links TRBV27 with TRBJ2-7; the match to TRBD2 covers 12 bases. CDR1 is MNHEY and CDR2 is SMNVEV in the germline V gene (reference sequence). V lost 5 bases, J lost 3 bases, and 5 bases stayed unmatched. CDR3 length: 15 residues. The CDR3 loop reads CASSIGTSGYYEQYF. The CDR3 DNA reads TGTGCCAGCAGTATAGGGACTAGCGGGTACTACGAGCAGTACTTC.

The chain links TRBV12-3 or TRBV12-4 to TRBJ2-3; possible D gene TRBD1, 6 bases. V shed 6 bases and J shed 0 bases, with 13 bases lying between them. The CDR3 has 15 amino acids. CDR3 bases: TGTGCCAGCAGCACCGGGACACTTAGCACAGATACGCAGTATTTT. Translation gives CASSTGTLSTDTQYF.

In its sample, this clonotype was seen many times. The rearrangement links TRBV12-3 or TRBV12-4 to TRBJ2-1; 8 bases match TRBD2. V lost 3 bases and J lost 8; bases outside the gene matches: 9. The CDR3 spans 15 residues. The CDR3 spells CASSFSGRAAYEQFF. CDR3 nucleotides: TGTGCCAGCAGTTTTTCCGGGAGGGCCGCTTATGAGCAGTTCTTC.

This clonotype was seen a few times. The gene calls are TRBV6-2 or TRBV6-3 and TRBJ2-3; 8 bases agree with TRBD2. The CDR3 totals 17 residues. The V and J ends lost 2 bases and 2 bases, in that order; junction bases with no gene match: 9. Germline V gives CDR1 MNHEY, CDR2 SVGEGT. The CDR3: CASSYRGLVPFTDTQYF. For the CDR3, the DNA is TGTGCCAGCAGTTACAGGGGACTAGTCCCATTCACAGATACGCAGTATTTT.

This clonotype was seen a few times. This chain connects TRBV3-1 to TRBJ2-7, with a weak D call TRBD1 (6 bases). V was clipped by 1 base and J by 3 bases, with 10 bases between them. CDR1 is LGHDT, CDR2 YNNKEL, per germline (reference sequence). This CDR3 region has 14 residues. The CDR3 is CASSQGGTNYEQYF. The CDR3 DNA reads as TGTGCCAGCAGCCAAGGAGGGACAAACTACGAGCAGTACTTC.